Presented here are 27 T cell receptor beta chains from one specimen sequenced in a study of CD8 T cells in Susac syndrome. Random hexamers were used to reverse transcribe the RNA input (about 0.45 to 1 ug). TCRdb called the immunoSEQ multiplex PCR reads again in MiXCR, with one record for every CDR3 protein. Counted here are under 110,000 distinct CDR3 sequences, roughly 94% occurring once; the ten biggest clones make up approximately 0.41%. The sequencing input was CD8+ T cells from PBMCs. The receptors come from a human donor with Susac syndrome.

A single count supports this clonotype. The rearrangement joins TRBV15 to TRBJ1-6, with D unresolved. Between the trimmed V and J ends, which lost 8 bases and 13 bases, there was a span of 21 bases. The V gene's germline CDR1 is LNHNV and CDR2 YYDKDF (reference sequence). The CDR3 sequence is 14 residues long. The CDR3 DNA is TGTGCCACCCGCCGAGTGGGCAGCTTGGCGCCCCTCCACTTT. Protein: CATRRVGSLAPLHF.

The V call is TRBV7-9, the J call TRBJ2-2; possible D gene TRBD2, 5 bases. The CDR3 runs to 15 residues. The V gene's germline CDR1 is SEHNR and CDR2 FQNEAQ (reference sequence). V lost 2 bases and J 1 base, leaving 8 bases between the germline ends. CDR3: CASSLTRGNTGELFF. The CDR3 region has the DNA TGTGCCAGCAGCTTAACTCGGGGGAACACCGGGGAGCTGTTTTTT.

This rearrangement joins TRBV5-4 to TRBJ2-7; tentative D call: TRBD1 (6 bases). Germline loops: CDR1 SGHNT, CDR2 YYREEE (reference sequence). The CDR3 contains 13 residues. With 7 bases removed from V and 1 base from J, the gap between germline ends came to 12 bases. The CDR3: CASRETGSYEQYF. The DNA of the CDR3 is TGTGCCAGCCGCGAGACAGGTTCCTACGAGCAGTACTTC.

The chain links TRBV6-6 to TRBJ2-1; 7 bases are a match to TRBD1. This CDR3 is built from 15 residues. Trimming at V came to 2 bases and at J to 1 base, leaving 2 bases not matched to a gene. Germline CDR1 and CDR2: MNHNY and SVGAGI (reference sequence). This CDR3 reads CASSYPGQSYNEQFF. CDR3 DNA: TGTGCCAGCAGTTACCCGGGACAGTCCTACAATGAGCAGTTCTTC.

The gene calls are TRBV2 and TRBJ2-1; possibly TRBD1 for D (6 bases). The CDR3 has 16 residues. Per germline, CDR1 SNHLY and CDR2 FYNNEI. Trimming removed 5 bases at V and 7 bases at J, with 21 bases between. The chain's CDR3 is CASSRSRTVGENEQFF. Here the CDR3 DNA reads TGTGCCAGCAGTCGTTCGAGGACAGTGGGTGAGAATGAGCAGTTCTTC. The full variable domain, completed using reference TRBV2 and TRBJ2-1, is EPEVTQTPSHQVTQMGQEVILRCVPISNHLYFYWYRQILGQKVEFLVSFYNNEISEKSEIFDDQFSVERPDGSNFTLKIRSTKLEDSAMYFCASSRSRTVGENEQFFGPGTRLTVL.

The V call is TRBV27, the J call TRBJ1-1; a possible D gene is TRBD1 (5 bases). Trimming took 3 bases from V and 0 from J, leaving 14 bases between them. Looked up from germline, CDR1 is MNHEY and CDR2 is SMNVEV (reference sequence). The CDR3 sequence is 16 residues long. As DNA, the CDR3 is TGTGCCAGCAGTTTGGACACCTGGAGCATGAACACTGAAGCTTTCTTT. Residues: CASSLDTWSMNTEAFF.

The chain links TRBV9 to TRBJ2-3; D not certain. V lost 0 bases and J 6 bases, leaving 8 bases between the germline ends. The germline gives CDR1 SGDLS, CDR2 YYNGEE. The CDR3 sequence is 13 residues long. The CDR3 reads CASSVVTSDTQYF. In DNA, the CDR3 is TGTGCCAGCAGCGTAGTCACCAGTGATACGCAGTATTTT.

This sequence joins TRBV27 and TRBJ1-1; no firm D call. With 9 bases removed from V and 1 base from J, the gap between germline ends came to 6 bases. CDR1 is MNHEY, CDR2 SMNVEV, per germline (reference sequence). This CDR3 is built from 11 residues. The CDR3 reads CASHWNTEAFF. As DNA, the CDR3 is TGTGCCAGTCACTGGAACACTGAAGCTTTCTTT.

The chain employs TRBV5-4 and TRBJ2-7; D may correspond to TRBD1 or TRBD2 (5 bases each). The CDR3 is 14 amino acids. V dropped 3 bases and J dropped 0 bases, with 10 bases sitting between them. CDR1 is SGHNT and CDR2 is YYREEE in the germline V gene (reference sequence). The CDR3 reads CASSSSGASYEQYF. The CDR3 DNA reads as TGTGCCAGCAGCTCATCCGGGGCCTCCTACGAGCAGTACTTC.

V is TRBV9 and J is TRBJ2-2; D might be TRBD2 (6 bases). This CDR3 contains 14 residues. The germline CDR1 and CDR2 sequences are SGDLS and YYNGEE. Trimming pared 3 bases from V and 9 bases from J, leaving 15 bases between. The CDR3 sequence is CASSDGTQGRELFF. The CDR3 bases are TGTGCCAGCAGCGACGGGACTCAAGGGAGGGAGCTGTTTTTT.

This chain links TRBV5-6 with TRBJ2-1; no definite D call. The CDR3 loop spans 14 amino acids. From germline, CDR1 is SGHDT and CDR2 YYEEEE. V dropped 4 bases and J dropped 2 bases, with 10 bases sitting between them. DNA of the CDR3: TGTGCCAGCAGCCTGGACCCAACCTACAATGAGCAGTTCTTC. The encoded protein is CASSLDPTYNEQFF.

V is TRBV20-1 and J is TRBJ2-7; the match to TRBD2 covers 12 bases. Germline V lookup: CDR1 DFQATT, CDR2 SNEGSKA (reference sequence). Losses at the gene ends were 3 bases for V and 11 bases for J; bases not matched to a gene: 11. The CDR3 spans 14 residues. The CDR3 region is CSARTGLAGPGEYF. CDR3 nucleotide sequence: TGCAGTGCTAGGACGGGACTAGCGGGCCCTGGCGAGTACTTC.

This chain uses TRBV5-4 with TRBJ1-1; D is perhaps TRBD1 (5 bases). CDR3 length: 14 amino acids. Germline CDR1 and CDR2: SGHNT and YYREEE (reference sequence). Trimming shortened V by 4 bases and J by 2 bases, and 12 bases separated the two germline ends. The CDR3: CASSNGGLNTEAFF. CDR3 nucleotide sequence: TGTGCCAGCAGCAACGGGGGGTTAAACACTGAAGCTTTCTTT.

This clonotype was seen only once. The CDR3 loop is CASKPGTGWTGELFF. Written as DNA, the CDR3 is TGTGCCAGCAAACCCGGGACAGGGTGGACCGGGGAGCTGTTTTTT. V gene TRBV6-5 combines with J gene TRBJ2-2, with 9 nucleotides matching TRBD1. There are 15 residues in the CDR3. Germline V lookup: CDR1 MNHEY, CDR2 SVGAGI. V lost 7 bases, J lost 5 bases, and 8 bases stayed unmatched.

The chain recombines TRBV4-1 with TRBJ1-5; TRBD1 is a possible D gene (5 bases). From germline, CDR1 is MGHRA and CDR2 YSYEKL. Trimming took 1 base from V and 6 from J, leaving 10 bases between them. This CDR3 has 14 amino acids. CDR3: CASSQAEGSQPQHF. The DNA for the CDR3 is TGCGCCAGCAGCCAAGCAGAGGGGAGTCAGCCCCAGCATTTT.

The chain joins TRBV20-1 to TRBJ2-7, with 8 bases that match TRBD1. J was trimmed by 3 bases and V by 3 bases; bases with no gene match: 7. Germline values: CDR1 DFQATT, CDR2 SNEGSKA (reference sequence). This CDR3 has 14 residues. CDR3 sequence: CSASSGDRSYEQYF. The CDR3 DNA reads as TGCAGTGCTAGTTCCGGGGACAGGAGCTACGAGCAGTACTTC.

The gene calls are TRBV6-2 or TRBV6-3 and TRBJ2-4, with TRBD2 matching 10 bases. V lost 5 bases to trimming and J lost 1 base; unmatched junction nucleotides: 2. Germline V gene sequence: CDR1 MNHEY, CDR2 SVGEGT. The CDR3 is made up of 15 amino acids. The CDR3 protein is CASSLAGDAKNIQYF. CDR3 DNA sequence: TGTGCCAGCAGTCTAGCGGGGGACGCCAAAAACATTCAGTACTTC.

This rearrangement joins TRBV4-1 to TRBJ2-7; 9 positions agree with TRBD1. The V segment lost 0 bases and the J segment 3 bases; nucleotides outside the gene matches: 6. This CDR3 contains 16 residues. Germline lookup yields CDR1 MGHRA and CDR2 YSYEKL. Here the CDR3 reads CASSQDQDRGFYEQYF. The DNA of the CDR3 is TGCGCCAGCAGCCAAGACCAGGACAGGGGTTTCTACGAGCAGTACTTC.

This clonotype was observed a single time. CDR3 coding DNA: TGTGCCAGCAGCTTATTCTCCAGGGGTCTGGACGAGCAGTACTTC. Amino acid sequence: CASSLFSRGLDEQYF. V is TRBV7-9 and J is TRBJ2-7; D might be TRBD1 (6 bases). This CDR3 comprises 15 residues. Germline V gives CDR1 SEHNR, CDR2 FQNEAQ (reference sequence). V was shortened by 2 bases and J by 5 bases, with 16 bases between the two germline ends.

The chain joins TRBV20-1 to TRBJ2-7; the D is unclear. The CDR3 contains 12 residues. Germline loops: CDR1 DFQATT, CDR2 SNEGSKA (reference sequence). V gave up 1 base and J gave up 4 bases, with 8 bases separating them. Written as DNA, the CDR3 is TGCAGTGCTAGAGGACGGGCTTACGAGCAGTACTTC. Its protein product is CSARGRAYEQYF.

V gene TRBV4-1 combines with J gene TRBJ2-2, with D perhaps matching TRBD1 (6 bases). Per germline, CDR1 MGHRA and CDR2 YSYEKL. Trimming took off 5 bases at V and 4 bases at J, with 8 bases between the two ends. The CDR3 covers 13 residues. In nucleotides, the CDR3 is TGCGCCAGCAGCGTACAGGGCACCGGGGAGCTGTTTTTT. This codes for CASSVQGTGELFF.

The chain employs TRBV13 and TRBJ2-7, with a possible D match to TRBD2 (5 bases). Per the germline V gene, CDR1 is PRHDT and CDR2 is FYEKMQ (reference sequence). This CDR3 region has 16 residues. Trimming took off 4 bases at V and 2 bases at J, with 18 bases between the two ends. The CDR3 coding sequence is TGTGCCAGCAGCTCCACCCGGGCTAGCAAACCCTACGAGCAGTACTTC. Protein sequence: CASSSTRASKPYEQYF.

This clonotype came up a few times. V gene TRBV6-4 combines with J gene TRBJ2-1, with unresolved D. V was pared by 0 bases and J by 3 bases, with 0 bases between. The CDR3 totals 12 residues. Germline V lookup: CDR1 MRHNA, CDR2 SNTAGT. This chain's CDR3 is CASSDSYNEQFF. The CDR3 DNA follows: TGTGCCAGCAGTGACTCCTACAATGAGCAGTTCTTC.

The chain couples TRBV6-2 or TRBV6-3 to TRBJ1-1, with 9 nucleotides matching TRBD1. This CDR3 has 14 residues. The germline V gene has CDR1 MNHEY and CDR2 SVGEGT. V lost 6 bases and J lost 0; bases outside the gene matches: 2. For the CDR3, the DNA is TGTGCCAGCAGACGGACAGGGGTGAACACTGAAGCTTTCTTT. It yields the protein CASRRTGVNTEAFF.

The V gene is TRBV20-1, the J gene TRBJ1-2; 7 bases fit TRBD1. The germline V gene encodes CDR1 DFQATT and CDR2 SNEGSKA (reference sequence). This CDR3 spans 13 amino acids. The CDR3 here is CSTKKEGARGYTF. The CDR3 DNA is TGCAGCACAAAAAAGGAGGGGGCGCGAGGCTACACCTTC.

This clonotype was seen only once. The rearrangement uses TRBV15 and TRBJ1-2; D is undetermined. The germline CDR1 and CDR2 sequences are LNHNV and YYDKDF (reference sequence). Trimming left V 1 base short and J 8 bases short, with 11 bases between. The length of the CDR3 is 13 residues. DNA for the CDR3: TGTGCCACCAGCAGAGGAAGGGTTGGAGGCTACACCTTC. It encodes CATSRGRVGGYTF. Drawing the rest from reference TRBV15 and TRBJ1-2, the complete variable domain is DAMVIQNPRYQVTQFGKPVTLSCSQTLNHNVMYWYQQKSSQAPKLLFHYYDKDFNNEADTPDNFQSRRPNTSFCFLDIRSPGLGDTAMYLCATSRGRVGGYTFGSGTRLTVV.

V gene TRBV3-1 combines with J gene TRBJ2-1; 8 nucleotides match TRBD2. Germline CDR1 LGHDT, CDR2 YNNKEL (reference sequence). V was clipped by 3 bases and J by 7 bases; unmatched bases: 5. CDR3 length: 14 amino acids. The CDR3 nucleotides read TGTGCCAGCAGCCAGGTTCGGGGGGGTAATGAGCAGTTCTTC. Translation: CASSQVRGGNEQFF.